Listed here are 18 T cell receptor beta chains from one sample, sequenced in a study of tumor and adjacent non-tumor tissue in lung cancer. TCRbeta libraries were built with three rounds of nested PCR, modified from ARM-PCR. MiXCR, applied by TCRdb to the multiplex PCR reads, yields one record per CDR3 protein. The table includes 90,000 to 100,000 distinct CDR3 sequences, 75% to 85% detected once. The template was RNA from unsorted bulk tissue. Distant lung tissue was collected more than 3 cm away from the tumor edge. Sequenced material: distant non-tumor lung tissue. The receptor source for this set is a man in his 60s with small cell lung cancer.

A few counts support this clonotype. This sequence joins TRBV6-1 and TRBJ2-7, with 9 bases lining up with TRBD2. This CDR3 comprises 15 residues. The germline V gene has CDR1 MNHNS and CDR2 SASEGT. CDR3 loop: CANSEACSGSRTQYV. DNA of the CDR3: TGTGCCAACAGTGAAGCGTGTAGCGGGAGTAGGACTCAGTACGTC.

The J gene is TRBJ2-7, the V gene TRBV6-1; TRBD2 agrees at 7 bases. CDR3 length: 17 amino acids. Germline CDR1 and CDR2: MNHNS and SASEGT. Trimming cost V 7 bases and J 0 bases; bases outside gene matches: 15. Here the CDR3 reads CASNANQLAPSSYEQYF. The DNA of the CDR3 is TGTGCCAGCAACGCGAACCAACTAGCGCCGAGCTCCTACGAGCAGTACTTC.

The gene calls are TRBV6-1 and TRBJ2-1, with TRBD1 matching 7 bases. CDR1 is MNHNS, CDR2 SASEGT, per germline. V shed 1 base and J 4 bases; nucleotides not matched to a gene: 4. CDR3 length: 15 residues. The chain's CDR3 is CASSEDKGAYNEQFF. CDR3 coding DNA: TGTGCCAGCAGTGAAGACAAGGGGGCATACAATGAGCAGTTCTTC.

The rearrangement links TRBV4-1 to TRBJ2-3, with D possibly matching TRBD2 (6 bases). The V gene lost 4 bases and the J gene lost 6 bases, with 14 bases spanning the gap. This CDR3 is 14 amino acids long. Looked up from germline, CDR1 is MGHRA and CDR2 is YSYEKL. DNA of the CDR3: TGCGCCAGCAGCCGTGCCGGACTATTCGATACGCAGTATTTT. Its translation: CASSRAGLFDTQYF.

This clonotype was detected once. Relative to the germline gene, one junction end is altered; a read error may explain this. The chain has TRBV11-3 and TRBJ2-1; no clear D. This CDR3 has 11 residues. Germline loops: CDR1 SGHNT, CDR2 YENEEA. The DNA of the CDR3 is TGTGCCATCAGCACACGTAATGAGCAGTTCTTC. Translated: CAISTRNEQFF.

This chain connects TRBV5-4 to TRBJ2-1; 9 positions match TRBD1. V shed 8 bases and J 8 bases; nucleotides not matched to a gene: 14. This CDR3 contains 15 residues. Per germline, CDR1 SGHNT and CDR2 YYREEE (reference sequence). CDR3 amino acids: CARSLRDREWDEQFF. The DNA for the CDR3 is TGTGCCAGAAGCCTCCGGGACAGGGAATGGGATGAGCAGTTCTTC.

J is TRBJ2-5 and V is TRBV5-1; a possible D gene is TRBD1 (8 bases). V was cut by 4 bases and J by 5 bases, with 21 bases left in between. From germline, CDR1 is SGHRS and CDR2 YFSETQ. The CDR3 covers 16 residues. The DNA of the CDR3 is TGCGCCAGCAGCCGGATCAGGACAGGGCGGGGGGAGACCCAGTACTTC. This sequence encodes CASSRIRTGRGETQYF.

Points on this clonotype: This may be a read error: a much more frequent sequence differs by one nucleotide. V gene TRBV28 combines with J gene TRBJ1-2, with D uncertain. CDR3 length: 12 residues. Germline V lookup: CDR1 MDHEN, CDR2 SYDVKM. V lost 8 bases, J lost 7 bases, and 14 bases lay in between. DNA of the CDR3: TGTGCCAGCCAGTCTTCGGGGTTTGGCTACACCTTC. Amino acid sequence: CASQSSGFGYTF.

With respect to this clonotype: A junction end diverges from the germline sequence, so it may reflect a read error. The chain combines TRBV20-1 with TRBJ2-2; the match to TRBD1 covers 8 bases. The germline gives CDR1 DFQATT, CDR2 SNEGSKA (reference sequence). The CDR3 runs to 14 residues. CDR3 DNA sequence: TGCAGTGCTAGACCGACAGGGGACATCGGGGAACTGTTTTTT. Protein sequence: CSARPTGDIGELFF.

As for this clonotype: This could be a read error, since a much larger clone is one nucleotide away. This CDR3 reads CASKNRGGVETQFF. CDR3 nucleotide sequence: TGTGCCAGCAAGAACAGGGGGGGGGTGGAGACCCAGTTCTTC. The chain couples TRBV6-2 or TRBV6-3 to TRBJ2-5; D is possibly TRBD1 (8 bases). The J call may be in error: the DNA end matches TRBJ2-1 better. Germline CDR1 MNHEY, CDR2 SVGEGT. This CDR3 contains 14 residues.

This clonotype was counted only a few times. A single base separates this from a much larger clone, so it may be a read error. V and J are TRBV6-1 and TRBJ1-5; 11 bases fit TRBD1. This CDR3 contains 13 residues. The germline CDR1 and CDR2 sequences are MNHNS and SASEGT. The V segment lost 8 bases and the J segment 11 bases; nucleotides outside the gene matches: 8. Written as DNA, the CDR3 is TGTGCCAGCCGGACAGGGGGCGGCCAGTCCCAGCATTTT. This gives the protein CASRTGGGQSQHF.

Details on this clonotype: A junction end diverges from the germline sequence, so it may reflect a read error. The chain uses TRBV12-3 or TRBV12-4 and TRBJ2-3; TRBD2 matches 10 bases. The CDR3 consists of 13 residues. CDR3 nucleotides: TGTGTCAGCAGACTAGCGGGCACAGATATGCAGTATTTT. This translates into CVSRLAGTDMQYF.

The V gene is TRBV5-6, the J gene TRBJ2-1; 8 positions agree with TRBD2. With 0 bases clipped from V and 4 bases from J, the junction kept 3 bases outside the gene matches. The CDR3 covers 15 residues. Germline CDR1 is SGHDT and CDR2 is YYEEEE. CDR3 sequence reads: CASSLAGGVYNEQFF. The CDR3 coding sequence is TGTGCCAGCAGCTTGGCCGGGGGGGTATACAATGAGCAGTTCTTC.

The rearrangement uses TRBV11-3 and TRBJ2-1; weak D call: TRBD1 (6 bases). The CDR3 is made up of 12 amino acids. Germline V gives CDR1 SGHNT, CDR2 YENEEA. V was shortened by 7 bases and J by 8 bases, with 12 bases between the two germline ends. The CDR3 loop is CASKLGTYEQFF. The DNA of the CDR3 is TGTGCCAGCAAGCTAGGGACATATGAGCAGTTCTTC.

As for this clonotype: A junction end diverges from the germline sequence, so it may reflect a read error. This chain links TRBV11-2 with TRBJ2-3; the D call may be TRBD1 or TRBD2 (5 bases each). This CDR3 is 15 amino acids long. Germline assignment: CDR1 SGHAT and CDR2 FQNNGV. The CDR3 sequence: CASSTFRTWTDRQYF. In nucleotides, the CDR3 is TGTGCCAGCAGCACGTTTAGGACATGGACTGATAGGCAGTATTTT.

Of note for this clonotype: One junction end does not reproduce the germline sequence, and a read error may be involved. The chain has TRBV6-5 and TRBJ2-1; D may be TRBD2 (5 bases). The CDR3 is 12 amino acids. The germline V gene encodes CDR1 MNHEY and CDR2 SVGAGI. The CDR3 DNA reads TGCGCCAGCAGTTACTGGGGAGATGAGCAGTTCTTC. This codes for CASSYWGDEQFF.

The chain carries TRBV6-1 and TRBJ2-5; D is undetermined. V was clipped by 3 bases and J by 5 bases, with 19 bases between them. The CDR3 has 16 amino acids. Germline-derived CDR1 and CDR2 are MNHNS and SASEGT. In nucleotides, the CDR3 is TGTGCCAGCAGTGATCAAGGCGAGAGATTGGGGGAGACCCAGTACTTC. This translates into CASSDQGERLGETQYF.

Remarks on this clonotype: The junction shows a germline mismatch at one end, possibly a read error. The chain links TRBV11-2 to TRBJ2-1; tentative D call: TRBD1 (5 bases). This CDR3 has 17 residues. CDR1 is SGHAT, CDR2 FQNNGV, per germline. The CDR3 DNA reads TGTGCCAGCGGCTTAGTGACAGCCCAGAGCTCCTGCAATGAGCAGACCTTC. Its translation: CASGLVTAQSSCNEQTF.